This T cell receptor (beta chain) was observed in a study of post-analysis software for immune sequencing data. The junction had 10 bases not matched to a gene; V was cut back by 6 bases and J by 5 bases. The germline V gene encodes CDR1 WSHSY and CDR2 SAAADI. CDR3 size: 15 residues. Regarding the study as a whole: Five TRBV segments occurring more often in patients than controls included TRBV5-6, TRBV5-1 and TRBV20-1.

The library was made from cDNA and included unique molecular identifiers. TCRdb analysed the PCR reads with MiXCR anew, one entry per CDR3 protein. The sample carries 820,000 or so distinct CDR3 sequences, about 57% recorded once. Points on this clonotype: The target antigen is unknown.

The sequencing input was blood. The chain combines TRBV10-2 with TRBJ1-2; 9 bases line up with TRBD1. The source of this sequence is a girl aged 5-17 years with multiple sclerosis. CDR3 DNA sequence: TGCGCCAGCAGCCCAAACCCACAGGGGGCGTATGGCTACACCTTC. Its translation is CASSPNPQGAYGYTF.